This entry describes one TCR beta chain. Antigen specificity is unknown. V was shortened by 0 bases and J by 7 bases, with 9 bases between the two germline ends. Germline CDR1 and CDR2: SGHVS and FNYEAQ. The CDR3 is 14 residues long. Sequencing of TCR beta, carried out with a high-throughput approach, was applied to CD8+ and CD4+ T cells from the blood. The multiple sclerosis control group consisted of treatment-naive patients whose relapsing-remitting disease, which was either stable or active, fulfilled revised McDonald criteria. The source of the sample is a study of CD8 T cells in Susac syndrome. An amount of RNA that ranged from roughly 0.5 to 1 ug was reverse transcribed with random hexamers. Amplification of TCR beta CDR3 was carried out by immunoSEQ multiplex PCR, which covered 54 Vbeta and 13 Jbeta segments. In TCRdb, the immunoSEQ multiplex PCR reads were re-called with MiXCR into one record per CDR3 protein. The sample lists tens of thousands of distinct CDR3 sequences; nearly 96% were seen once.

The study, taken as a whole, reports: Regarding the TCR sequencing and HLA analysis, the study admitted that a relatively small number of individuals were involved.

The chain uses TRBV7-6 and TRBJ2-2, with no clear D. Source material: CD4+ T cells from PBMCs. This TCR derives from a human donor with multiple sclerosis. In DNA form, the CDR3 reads TGTGCCAGCAGCTTAGCGTTGGGGTTCGGGGAGCTGTTTTTT. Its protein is CASSLALGFGELFF.